Each of the 2 T cell receptor beta chains below was sequenced from the same sample in a study of cytomegalovirus exposure and HLA in healthy donors. PCR primers comprised 60 Vbeta and 13 Jbeta primers. Clones were read by immunoSEQ multiplex PCR, and TCRdb kept only the in-frame ones, dropping some. The data contain approximately 150,000 clones, 80% of them singletons. Specimen: PBMCs. The receptors derive from a man aged 30-40 years in good health and CMV-seropositive.

This chain connects TRBV5-6 to TRBJ1-2, with D possibly matching TRBD1 (6 bases). CDR1 and CDR2 from the germline V gene are SGHDT and YYEEEE. The CDR3 spans 14 residues. V was shortened by 3 bases and J by 5 bases, with 14 bases between the two germline ends. CDR3 coding DNA: TGTGCCAGCAGCTCCGGACAGCTTTGGTATGGCTACACCTTC. Its protein is CASSSGQLWYGYTF.

The chain combines TRBV11-3 with TRBJ2-1; 8 bases are a match to TRBD2. This CDR3 has 14 amino acids. CDR1 and CDR2 (germline): SGHNT, YENEEA. V dropped 5 bases and J dropped 7; count of bases not matched to a gene: 7. The CDR3 DNA follows: TGTGCCAGCAGCATCGGGGGGGAGCTGAATGAGCAGTTCTTC. This encodes CASSIGGELNEQFF.